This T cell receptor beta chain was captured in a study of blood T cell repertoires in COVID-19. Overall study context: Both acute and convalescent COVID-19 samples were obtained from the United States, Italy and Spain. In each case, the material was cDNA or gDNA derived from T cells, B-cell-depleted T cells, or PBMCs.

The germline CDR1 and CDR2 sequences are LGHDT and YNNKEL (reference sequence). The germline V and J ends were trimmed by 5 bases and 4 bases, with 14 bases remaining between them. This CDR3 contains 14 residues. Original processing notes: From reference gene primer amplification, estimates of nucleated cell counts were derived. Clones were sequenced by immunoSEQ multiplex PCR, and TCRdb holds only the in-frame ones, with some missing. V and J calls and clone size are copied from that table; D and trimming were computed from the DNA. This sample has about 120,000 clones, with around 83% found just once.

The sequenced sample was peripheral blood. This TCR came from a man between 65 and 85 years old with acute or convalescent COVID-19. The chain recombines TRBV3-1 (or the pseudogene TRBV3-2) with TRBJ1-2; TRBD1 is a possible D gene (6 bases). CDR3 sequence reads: CASSDGTSRYGYTF. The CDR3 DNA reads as TGTGCCAGCAGCGACGGGACATCTCGCTATGGCTACACCTTC.